This TCR beta chain originates from a study of T cell repertoires in ileal Crohn's disease. In the study overall: Every patient was operated on for stricturing (roughly 61%) or penetrating (39%) complications. About half of patients got postoperative therapy: roughly 12 thiopurines, around 20 anti-TNF.

Study-wide results and limits: All patients with clonality above 26.8% had endoscopic recurrence.

TCRdb's table, derived via immunoSEQ multiplex PCR, lists solely in-frame clones and lacks some. The sample holds around 5,800 clones, 82% seen once. Patients were adults with ileal or ileocolonic Crohn's disease needing resection. Comments on this clone: What it binds is unknown.

The sample consisted of ileal tissue. This receptor was identified in an adult with Crohn's disease.

This CDR3 is CAWSAPPRTRYEQYF. In DNA form, the CDR3 reads TGTGCCTGGAGTGCCCCCCCCAGGACAAGATACGAGCAGTACTTC. The gene calls are TRBV30 and TRBJ2-7, with D possibly matching TRBD1 (5 bases). This CDR3 has 15 amino acids. Trimming stripped 1 base from V and 4 bases from J, with 17 bases between. Germline V gene lookup returns CDR1 GTSNPN and CDR2 SVGIG (reference sequence).